The clone carrying this TCR beta chain was detected a few times. The PCR ran on 60 Vbeta and 13 Jbeta primers. Profiled with immunoSEQ multiplex PCR; TCRdb holds only in-frame clones, not every one. This table holds about 190,000 clones, around 77% found once. The V end lost 4 bases, the J end lost 2 bases, and 10 bases lay between the germline ends. The V gene's germline CDR1 is MGHRA and CDR2 YSYEKL. This CDR3 region has 14 residues. The data are from a study of cytomegalovirus exposure and HLA in healthy donors. On the study more broadly: Unique TCRs numbering around 80 million, obtained from HLA-typed donors, made up an early data release.

The rearrangement joins TRBV4-1 to TRBJ2-3; a possible D gene is TRBD2 (6 bases). Sequencing input: PBMCs. The TCR comes from a woman aged 18 to 35 in good health and CMV-seronegative. The CDR3 loop is CASSLGLTTDTQYF. The CDR3 DNA sequence: TGCGCCAGCAGCCTGGGACTCACCACAGATACGCAGTATTTT.